A selection of T cell receptor beta chains follows, all from one sample in a study of cytomegalovirus exposure and HLA in healthy donors. TCRdb keeps only in-frame clones here, not all; method: immunoSEQ multiplex PCR. The data contain more than 75,000 clones, around four fifths of them singletons. The sample consisted of PBMCs. The origin of the receptors is a woman between 18 and 29 years old in good health and CMV-seropositive. Each CDR3 is given with its conserved first and last residue. The D gene is left open where the match is weak. Clone size is shown for a subset of rows, as once, few, many or a class of expanded clone.

clone_size	v_call	j_call	d_call	cdr3_nt	cdr3_aa
few	TRBV5-4	TRBJ1-5	.	TGTGCCAGCAGCTTTACGGGGGGGCGAGGTCAGCCCCAGCATTTT	CASSFTGGRGQPQHF
few	TRBV5-6	TRBJ1-1	.	TGTGCCAGCAGCCCTAAAGACCGGCGGGGCACTGAAGCTTTCTTT	CASSPKDRRGTEAFF
.	TRBV27	TRBJ1-4	TRBD1	TGTGCCAGCAGTTCCTGGACAGGGGATGATGAAAAACTGTTTTTT	CASSSWTGDDEKLFF
.	TRBV6-5	TRBJ1-5	TRBD1	TGTGCCAGCAGTTCCACAACTTCCGGGACAGGATGGACCCAGCATTTT	CASSSTTSGTGWTQHF
.	TRBV9	TRBJ1-2	TRBD1	TGTGCCAGCAGCGTCGGGGGGACAGGAGAAGGCTACACCTTC	CASSVGGTGEGYTF
.	TRBV6-6	TRBJ1-1	TRBD1	TGTGCCAGCAGACAGGGGAGCACTGAAGCTTTCTTT	CASRQGSTEAFF
.	TRBV25-1	TRBJ2-5	TRBD2	TGTGCCAGCAGTGAATACTTACTAGCGGGGTCGGATGAGACCCAGTACTTC	CASSEYLLAGSDETQYF
few	TRBV5-6	TRBJ2-5	TRBD2	TGTGCCAGCAGCTTGGAGCCAGCGGGGGGGACCCAGTACTTC	CASSLEPAGGTQYF
.	TRBV15	TRBJ1-4	TRBD1	TGTGCCACCAGCAGAGGGGACAGGGGTAATGAAAAACTGTTTTTT	CATSRGDRGNEKLFF
.	TRBV9	TRBJ2-3	.	TGTGCCAGCAGCTCTGGGGGCCTTAGCACAGATACGCAGTATTTT	CASSSGGLSTDTQYF
.	TRBV9	TRBJ2-2	TRBD1	TGTGCCAGCAGCGAAACAGGGGTCACCGGGGAGCTGTTTTTT	CASSETGVTGELFF